This T cell receptor beta chain was identified in a study of technical replicates of blood from a few donors. This table comes from immunoSEQ multiplex PCR, and its TCRdb copy is limited to in-frame clones, with some not included. The data contain some 83,000 clones, around 94% of them seen just once; the ten biggest clones take up about 0.41%. This clone was observed once. Sequenced: T cells isolated from PBMCs. This clonotype was sampled from a human donor in good health.

CDR3 nucleotide sequence: TGTGCCAGCAGCAAGAGCGGGAGATCCTACGAGCAGTACTTC. It specifies CASSKSGRSYEQYF. The chain has TRBV7-9 and TRBJ2-7; 8 bases fit TRBD2. Germline lookup yields CDR1 SEHNR and CDR2 FQNEAQ (reference sequence). The V and J ends lost 5 bases and 1 base, in that order; junction bases with no gene match: 4. The CDR3 loop spans 14 amino acids.